The 27 T cell receptor beta chains below were found in one sample sequenced in a study of HIV-infected patients and healthy controls. Reverse transcription used approximately 500 ng RNA and constant-region primers for alpha and beta. Each of the alpha and beta chains got its own library through chain-specific third strand synthesis with indices. TCRdb ran MiXCR on the 5' RACE reads and lists one entry per CDR3 protein. Here the sample spans roughly 9,400 distinct CDR3 sequences, 8% to 9.5% being singletons. Antiretroviral therapy had run roughly three months, about 14 weeks, before follow-up blood collection. All unsorted peripheral T cells were captured because whole blood was used without fractionation. This specimen consisted of blood, obtained during antiretroviral therapy. These receptors all stem from an adult with HIV infection.

This clonotype was detected many times. The chain employs TRBV6-2 or TRBV6-3 and TRBJ2-3, with 10 bases lining up with TRBD2. From germline, CDR1 is MNHEY and CDR2 SVGEGT. V dropped 0 bases and J dropped 2; count of bases not matched to a gene: 8. The CDR3 runs to 18 residues. This CDR3 reads CASSYSRLAGVPTDTQYF. CDR3 bases: TGTGCCAGCAGTTACTCGAGGCTAGCGGGAGTTCCCACAGATACGCAGTATTTT.

This clonotype has at least ten counts. This chain uses TRBV7-6 with TRBJ2-2; 9 bases fit TRBD1. The CDR3 has 17 residues. With 6 bases clipped from V and 1 base from J, the junction kept 9 bases outside the gene matches. Germline values: CDR1 SGHVS, CDR2 FNYEAQ. The CDR3 loop is CASRPGQGKMNTGELFF. CDR3 nucleotide sequence: TGTGCCAGCAGACCGGGACAGGGAAAGATGAACACCGGGGAGCTGTTTTTT. The entire variable domain, with the rest obtained from reference TRBV7-6 and TRBJ2-2, is as follows: GAGVSQSPRYKVTKRGQDVALRCDPISGHVSLYWYRQALGQGPEFLTYFNYEAQQDKSGLPNDRFSAERPEGSISTLTIQRTEQRDSAMYRCASRPGQGKMNTGELFFGEGSRLTVL.

This clonotype is termed medium-sized. This chain connects TRBV13 to TRBJ2-1; D may be TRBD2 (6 bases). The ends were cut back, 4 bases at V and 2 bases at J, with 12 bases in the middle. CDR1 PRHDT and CDR2 FYEKMQ come from the germline V gene (reference sequence). The CDR3 has 15 amino acids. The CDR3 reads CASSSLASPYNEQFF. The DNA for the CDR3 is TGTGCCAGCAGCTCCCTAGCGTCGCCCTACAATGAGCAGTTCTTC.

This clonotype was observed many times. The chain joins TRBV5-1 to TRBJ1-1, with D unresolved. The V end was cut by 1 base, the J end by 3 bases, with 10 bases between. Germline V CDR1 and CDR2: SGHRS, YFSETQ. The CDR3 has 14 residues. CDR3 loop: CASSLLLEDTEAFF. The CDR3, as DNA: TGCGCCAGCAGCTTGCTGCTAGAGGACACTGAAGCTTTCTTT.

In its sample, this clonotype was seen many times. This chain links TRBV18 with TRBJ1-2; D might be TRBD1 (5 bases). V lost 2 bases and J 8 bases, leaving 12 bases between the germline ends. This CDR3 comprises 13 residues. Germline V CDR1 and CDR2: KGHSH, LQKENI. The CDR3 sequence is CASSPGRVLGYTF. CDR3 nucleotide sequence: TGTGCCAGCTCACCAGGCAGGGTCCTCGGCTACACCTTC.

This clonotype was seen only a few times. CDR3 region: CASGGQNYYGYTF. As DNA, the CDR3 is TGTGCCAGTGGGGGACAGAATTATTATGGCTACACCTTC. V gene TRBV19 combines with J gene TRBJ1-2, with 7 bases matching TRBD1. Germline V gene lookup returns CDR1 LNHDA and CDR2 SQIVND (reference sequence). The CDR3 is 13 amino acids. J gave up 5 bases and V 8 bases, and 8 bases lay outside the gene matches.

CDR3 loop: CASSPRGRVTGELFF. DNA for the CDR3: TGTGCCAGCAGCCCGCGGGGGCGAGTCACCGGGGAGCTGTTTTTT. The chain is built from TRBV11-2 and TRBJ2-2, with a weak D call TRBD2 (7 bases). V shed 5 bases and J shed 4 bases, with 14 bases lying between them. This CDR3 is 15 amino acids long. CDR1 and CDR2 (germline): SGHAT, FQNNGV.

This clonotype was recorded many times. The V gene is TRBV12-3 or TRBV12-4, the J gene TRBJ2-3, with 7 bases that match TRBD1. The J segment lost 14 bases and the V segment lost 6 bases, leaving 11 bases of the junction unmatched. CDR3 size: 12 residues. The CDR3 nucleotides read TGTGCCAGCAGACGCGCCGGGACAGCTCGGTATTTT. Its translation is CASRRAGTARYF.

This clonotype was recorded at least ten times. V and J are TRBV19 and TRBJ1-5; TRBD1 might be the D (5 bases). V lost 9 bases, J lost 3 bases, and 12 bases lay in between. The CDR3 is made up of 13 amino acids. Germline lookup yields CDR1 LNHDA and CDR2 SQIVND (reference sequence). The CDR3 bases are TGTGCCAGCTCGACAGACCTCAATCAGCCCCAGCATTTT. Residues: CASSTDLNQPQHF.

In its sample, this clonotype is medium-sized (0.01 to 0.1%). The rearrangement joins TRBV20-1 to TRBJ2-5; D is undetermined. This CDR3 is 14 amino acids long. Trimming stripped 0 bases from V and 5 bases from J, with 13 bases between. Germline CDR1 is DFQATT and CDR2 is SNEGSKA (reference sequence). The CDR3 sequence: CSARDGASGETQYF. CDR3 DNA: TGCAGTGCTAGAGACGGCGCCTCGGGTGAGACCCAGTACTTC.

This clonotype has at least ten counts. The rearrangement links TRBV6-1 to TRBJ2-1; no clear D. The CDR3 has 11 residues. V lost 2 bases and J lost 7, with 3 bases in between. Germline CDR1 is MNHNS and CDR2 is SASEGT. CDR3 amino acids: CASSELNEQFF. CDR3 nucleotide sequence: TGTGCCAGCAGTGAACTTAATGAGCAGTTCTTC.

By share, this clonotype counts as medium-sized. The V gene is TRBV2, the J gene TRBJ1-1; D is perhaps TRBD1 (5 bases). This CDR3 is built from 13 residues. V dropped 4 bases and J dropped 6 bases, with 12 bases sitting between them. CDR1 SNHLY and CDR2 FYNNEI come from the germline V gene. The CDR3 is CASSGGLGAEAFF. In DNA, the CDR3 is TGTGCCAGCAGTGGAGGGTTAGGGGCTGAAGCTTTCTTT.

This clonotype was counted at least ten times. This sequence joins TRBV6-6 and TRBJ2-1, with D unclear. The CDR3 loop spans 13 amino acids. The germline V gene has CDR1 MNHNY and CDR2 SVGAGI (reference sequence). Trimming removed 6 bases from V and 3 bases from J, with 9 bases in between. The CDR3 reads CASSQRDYNEQFF. CDR3 in DNA: TGTGCCAGCAGCCAAAGAGACTACAATGAGCAGTTCTTC.

This chain uses TRBV29-1 with TRBJ1-1; D not certain. Per the germline V gene, CDR1 is SQVTM and CDR2 is ANQGSEA. CDR3 length: 12 amino acids. V was cut by 4 bases and J by 6 bases, with 12 bases left in between. Here the CDR3 reads CSVAGLAAEAFF. CDR3 coding DNA: TGCAGCGTTGCAGGACTGGCGGCTGAAGCTTTCTTT.

The chain carries TRBV6-2 or TRBV6-3 and TRBJ2-3; 10 positions match TRBD2. Trimming cost V 7 bases and J 4 bases; bases outside gene matches: 2. There are 13 residues in the CDR3. Germline lookup yields CDR1 MNHEY and CDR2 SVGEGT. The CDR3 here is CASKAGGPDTQYF. The CDR3, as DNA: TGTGCCAGCAAAGCGGGAGGGCCAGATACGCAGTATTTT.

Ten or more counts support this clonotype. The V call is TRBV18, the J call TRBJ1-3; weak D call: TRBD1 (5 bases). The CDR3 has 16 residues. Trimming took off 1 base at V and 0 bases at J, with 10 bases between the two ends. Germline V CDR1 and CDR2: KGHSH, LQKENI. The CDR3 sequence is CASSPQQGSSGNTIYF. CDR3 nucleotides: TGTGCCAGCTCACCACAGCAGGGCTCCTCTGGAAACACCATATATTTT.

The chain joins TRBV5-6 to TRBJ2-5; 8 bases are shared with TRBD2. Germline V CDR1 and CDR2: SGHDT, YYEEEE. The CDR3 consists of 16 residues. Germline trimming cut 0 bases from V and 5 bases from J; bases unmatched to any gene: 9. CDR3 amino acids: CASSLVLSGAGETQYF. In nucleotides, the CDR3 is TGTGCCAGCAGCTTGGTGCTTAGCGGGGCAGGGGAGACCCAGTACTTC. Variable domain in full (rest from reference TRBV5-6 and TRBJ2-5): DAGVTQSPTHLIKTRGQQVTLRCSPKSGHDTVSWYQQALGQGPQFIFQYYEEEERQRGNFPDRFSGHQFPNYSSELNVNALLLGDSALYLCASSLVLSGAGETQYFGPGTRLLVL.

Ten or more counts support this clonotype. The chain has TRBV5-1 and TRBJ2-7, with no clear D. Trimming removed 4 bases at V and 3 bases at J, with 11 bases between. CDR3 size: 13 residues. Germline V gene lookup returns CDR1 SGHRS and CDR2 YFSETQ. Written as DNA, the CDR3 is TGCGCCAGCAGCAGGACCTTCAACTACGAGCAGTACTTC. Its translation: CASSRTFNYEQYF.

In its sample, this clonotype was seen a few times. CDR3 loop: CASSARLADEQFF. CDR3 sequence (DNA): TGTGCCAGCAGCGCCCGACTAGCCGATGAGCAGTTCTTC. The chain has TRBV7-9 and TRBJ2-1, with TRBD2 identical over 7 bases. Per the germline V gene, CDR1 is SEHNR and CDR2 is FQNEAQ (reference sequence). This CDR3 region has 13 residues. With V trimmed by 5 bases and J by 8 bases, 6 bases remained unmatched.

As for this clonotype: One base away lies a much larger clone, so this may be a sequencing read error. The chain joins TRBV7-2 to TRBJ2-7; 9 nucleotides align to TRBD2. J lost 5 bases, V lost 2 bases, and 7 bases had no gene match. From germline, CDR1 is SGHTA and CDR2 FQGNSA. The CDR3 is made up of 15 amino acids. The CDR3: CASSLLAGRGNEQYF. The CDR3 coding sequence is TGTGCCAGCAGCTTACTAGCGGGAAGGGGAAACGAGCAGTACTTC.

This clonotype turned up a few times. The J gene is TRBJ1-6, the V gene TRBV7-2, with unresolved D. The ends were cut back, 5 bases at V and 8 bases at J, with 10 bases in the middle. The CDR3 has 13 amino acids. Germline-derived CDR1 and CDR2 are SGHTA and FQGNSA. The CDR3 DNA is TGTGCCAGCAGCCCCAGTGGGGATTCACCCCTCCACTTT. Translated, it gives CASSPSGDSPLHF.

This clonotype has ten or more counts. This chain connects TRBV7-2 to TRBJ2-7, with TRBD2 matching 12 bases. The germline gives CDR1 SGHTA, CDR2 FQGNSA. The CDR3 is made up of 15 amino acids. J was trimmed by 5 bases and V by 2 bases; bases with no gene match: 4. The CDR3 here is CASSLLAGGGNEQYF. The CDR3 region has the DNA TGTGCCAGCAGCTTACTAGCGGGAGGGGGAAACGAGCAGTACTTC.

The chain is built from TRBV30 and TRBJ1-1, with D hard to call. There are 13 residues in the CDR3. Germline lookup yields CDR1 GTSNPN and CDR2 SVGIG (reference sequence). The V gene lost 0 bases and the J gene lost 1 base, with 6 bases spanning the gap. DNA of the CDR3: TGTGCCTGGAGTGTAAAACAGAACACTGAAGCTTTCTTT. This gives the protein CAWSVKQNTEAFF.

The chain is built from TRBV6-4 and TRBJ2-3, with D maybe TRBD2 (6 bases). Germline CDR1 is MRHNA and CDR2 is SNTAGT. Trimming took off 3 bases at V and 6 bases at J, with 10 bases between the two ends. The CDR3 totals 13 residues. The CDR3, as DNA: TGTGCCAGCAGTGAATGGGCGGGGGATACGCAGTATTTT. This codes for CASSEWAGDTQYF.

By sample share, this clonotype is medium-sized. This rearrangement joins TRBV6-6 to TRBJ1-2; D unresolved. The CDR3 covers 15 residues. V dropped 6 bases and J dropped 6 bases, with 20 bases sitting between them. In germline, CDR1 is MNHNY, CDR2 SVGAGI (reference sequence). The CDR3, as DNA: TGTGCCAGCAGCCGGAGCCCCGAGGGATCCCATGGCTACACCTTC. Its translation is CASSRSPEGSHGYTF.

This clonotype was seen only a few times. V usage is TRBV4-1 and J usage is TRBJ2-3; D may be TRBD1 (6 bases). The V gene lost 3 bases and the J gene lost 5 bases, with 15 bases spanning the gap. The CDR3 is made up of 15 amino acids. Germline V gene data show CDR1 as MGHRA and CDR2 as YSYEKL. The chain's CDR3 is CASSHPSRTEDTQYF. The CDR3 coding sequence is TGCGCCAGCAGCCACCCTTCCCGGACAGAAGATACGCAGTATTTT.

This clonotype is judged medium-sized. This CDR3 reads CASSLGSAGDEAFF. DNA for the CDR3: TGCGCCAGCAGCTTGGGATCGGCCGGGGATGAAGCTTTCTTT. The chain carries TRBV5-1 and TRBJ1-1; no reliable D call. V lost 0 bases to trimming and J lost 7 bases, with 13 bases between them. The CDR3 loop spans 14 amino acids. Germline CDR1 reads SGHRS; CDR2 reads YFSETQ.